The 30 T cell receptor beta chains reported below all come from one sample, sequenced in a study of T cell responses to AZD1222 COVID-19 vaccine. Here immunoSEQ multiplex PCR was the method, and the copy in TCRdb shows in-frame clones only, minus some. The table shows roughly 200,000 clones, with about nine tenths occurring only once. The source was peripheral blood, collected 28 days after the second AZD1222 dose. Receptor source: an adult who received the AZD1222 COVID-19 vaccine.

The V gene is TRBV11-2, the J gene TRBJ2-3, with a weak D call TRBD1 (5 bases). The ends were cut back, 1 base at V and 9 bases at J, with 11 bases in the middle. Germline assignment: CDR1 SGHAT and CDR2 FQNNGV. The CDR3 extends over 13 amino acids. This chain's CDR3 is CASSLVGQGTQYF. The CDR3 coding sequence is TGTGCCAGCAGCTTAGTGGGGCAGGGCACGCAGTATTTT.

This rearrangement joins TRBV7-2 to TRBJ1-5, with D hard to call. V was cut by 3 bases and J by 1 base, with 10 bases left in between. The CDR3 has 15 amino acids. Germline V gene lookup returns CDR1 SGHTA and CDR2 FQGNSA. CDR3 residues: CASSFAGGSNQPQHF. The CDR3 DNA reads as TGTGCCAGCAGCTTCGCGGGTGGGAGCAATCAGCCCCAGCATTTT.

The CDR3: CSASRGPRRVNTGELFF. The CDR3 nucleotides are TGCAGTGCTAGTCGGGGCCCACGGCGGGTCAACACCGGGGAGCTGTTTTTT. This chain links TRBV20-1 with TRBJ2-2; possibly TRBD1 or TRBD2 for D (5 bases each). This CDR3 comprises 17 residues. Deletions cut 3 bases from V and 2 bases from J, with 19 bases between. Germline V CDR1 and CDR2: DFQATT, SNEGSKA (reference sequence).

V and J are TRBV19 and TRBJ1-2, with a tentative D call TRBD1 (6 bases). Between the trimmed V and J ends, which lost 7 bases and 0 bases, there was a span of 24 bases. The CDR3 has 18 amino acids. Germline CDR1 and CDR2: LNHDA and SQIVND (reference sequence). The CDR3 coding sequence is TGTGCCAGTACTCCGAACAGGGTAACGTCAATGGCTAACTATGGCTACACCTTC. This translates into CASTPNRVTSMANYGYTF.

The chain employs TRBV12-3 or TRBV12-4 and TRBJ1-2; no clear D. The CDR3 consists of 13 residues. V was shortened by 1 base and J by 6 bases, with 9 bases between the two germline ends. CDR3 sequence: CASSLGGRNGYTF. The CDR3 coding sequence is TGTGCCAGCAGTTTAGGAGGGAGGAATGGCTACACCTTC.

The chain has TRBV7-9 and TRBJ1-1; D remains unclear. Germline-derived CDR1 and CDR2 are SEHNR and FQNEAQ (reference sequence). V was cut by 5 bases and J by 6 bases, with 13 bases left in between. The CDR3 covers 13 residues. CDR3 in amino acids: CASSAFLGAEAFF. In DNA, the CDR3 is TGTGCCAGCAGCGCGTTCCTTGGGGCTGAAGCTTTCTTT.

The chain has TRBV2 and TRBJ2-7; 9 bases are shared with TRBD1. The V and J ends lost 6 bases and 2 bases, in that order; junction bases with no gene match: 5. This CDR3 has 14 residues. Germline V CDR1 and CDR2: SNHLY, FYNNEI. The CDR3 here is CASRGQGPAYEQYF. The DNA for the CDR3 is TGTGCCAGCAGGGGACAGGGCCCAGCCTACGAGCAGTACTTC.

This chain joins TRBV7-6 and TRBJ2-3; no clear D. This CDR3 is built from 15 residues. V gave up 5 bases and J gave up 0 bases, with 12 bases separating them. From germline, CDR1 is SGHVS and CDR2 FNYEAQ. CDR3 region: CASSPARYSTDTQYF. The CDR3 DNA is TGTGCCAGCAGCCCGGCTAGGTATAGCACAGATACGCAGTATTTT.

This rearrangement joins TRBV6-5 to TRBJ2-7, with 8 bases matching TRBD1. J was trimmed by 0 bases and V by 6 bases; bases with no gene match: 7. This CDR3 has 15 amino acids. Germline loops: CDR1 MNHEY, CDR2 SVGAGI. The CDR3 region has the DNA TGTGCCAGCAGCCCCGACAGGGGCCACTCCTACGAGCAGTACTTC. This encodes CASSPDRGHSYEQYF.

This clone has just a few counts. The rearrangement uses TRBV11-2 and TRBJ2-1; 7 bases fit TRBD2. The V and J ends lost 1 base and 13 bases, in that order; junction bases with no gene match: 13. This CDR3 has 15 residues. Germline CDR1 SGHAT, CDR2 FQNNGV. CDR3 sequence: CASSLGGEGSGNQFF. CDR3 bases: TGTGCCAGCAGCTTAGGGGGGGAGGGGTCCGGAAATCAGTTCTTC.

The chain couples TRBV2 to TRBJ1-2; perhaps TRBD1 as D (6 bases). CDR1 and CDR2 (germline): SNHLY, FYNNEI. V was shortened by 7 bases and J by 4 bases, with 10 bases between the two germline ends. The CDR3 is made up of 12 amino acids. The CDR3 DNA reads TGTGCCAGCAAGGGGGGGGCCTATGGCTACACCTTC. It translates to CASKGGAYGYTF. The whole variable domain, remainder taken from reference TRBV2 and TRBJ1-2, is EPEVTQTPSHQVTQMGQEVILRCVPISNHLYFYWYRQILGQKVEFLVSFYNNEISEKSEIFDDQFSVERPDGSNFTLKIRSTKLEDSAMYFCASKGGAYGYTFGSGTRLTVV.

The chain combines TRBV2 with TRBJ2-1; TRBD1 agrees at 7 bases. There are 14 residues in the CDR3. Germline assignment: CDR1 SNHLY and CDR2 FYNNEI. V shed 2 bases and J 10 bases; nucleotides not matched to a gene: 8. CDR3 in amino acids: CASSEIRQGPEQFF. CDR3 nucleotides: TGTGCCAGCAGTGAAATTCGACAGGGACCCGAGCAGTTCTTC.

The chain joins TRBV11-2 to TRBJ2-7, with a tentative D call TRBD1 (6 bases). The CDR3 totals 15 residues. Germline CDR1 and CDR2: SGHAT and FQNNGV. Trimming stripped 5 bases from V and 4 bases from J, with 18 bases between. CDR3 sequence reads: CASSTQTGSAYEQYF. The DNA for the CDR3 is TGTGCCAGCAGCACCCAGACAGGCTCAGCTTACGAGCAGTACTTC.

The chain combines TRBV7-2 with TRBJ2-5, with D perhaps matching TRBD1 (5 bases). V lost 3 bases and J 1 base, leaving 15 bases between the germline ends. This CDR3 is built from 16 residues. Germline V CDR1 and CDR2: SGHTA, FQGNSA. DNA for the CDR3: TGTGCCAGCAGCTTTGGGGCAGGTCGGTTCCAAGAGACCCAGTACTTC. Translation gives CASSFGAGRFQETQYF.

The chain carries TRBV18 and TRBJ1-3; 7 nucleotides line up with TRBD1. The CDR3 runs 16 residues. Looked up from germline, CDR1 is KGHSH and CDR2 is LQKENI. Unmatched junction bases numbered 15, after V lost 6 bases and J lost 7 bases. This CDR3 reads CASSTAEGGARNTIYF. In DNA form, the CDR3 reads TGTGCCAGCTCCACAGCCGAAGGGGGCGCCCGGAACACCATATATTTT.

The CDR3 protein is CASSQEPGQGNEQFF. For the CDR3, the DNA is TGTGCCAGCAGCCAAGAACCGGGACAGGGTAATGAGCAGTTCTTC. The chain recombines TRBV4-2 with TRBJ2-1; 9 nucleotides match TRBD1. Germline lookup yields CDR1 LGHNA and CDR2 YNFKEQ. The J segment lost 7 bases and the V segment lost 0 bases, leaving 4 bases of the junction unmatched. There are 15 residues in the CDR3.

The chain joins TRBV5-1 to TRBJ1-4; 8 positions agree with TRBD1. Germline V CDR1 and CDR2: SGHRS, YFSETQ. CDR3 size: 12 residues. Unmatched junction bases numbered 0, after V lost 3 bases and J lost 8 bases. The CDR3 bases are TGCGCCAGCAGCTCAGGGGGCGAAAAACTGTTTTTT. Its translation is CASSSGGEKLFF.

The chain combines TRBV27 with TRBJ1-1; 7 bases are shared with TRBD1. The CDR3 is 14 residues long. Germline CDR1 and CDR2: MNHEY and SMNVEV (reference sequence). V lost 2 bases to trimming and J lost 2 bases; unmatched junction nucleotides: 2. CDR3 in amino acids: CASSLGTANTEAFF. In nucleotides, the CDR3 is TGTGCCAGCAGTTTAGGGACAGCAAACACTGAAGCTTTCTTT.

CDR3 sequence (DNA): TGTGCCAGCAGCTCAGTCATGGACTATGGCTACACCTTC. The encoded protein is CASSSVMDYGYTF. The chain joins TRBV5-4 to TRBJ1-2; D ambiguous. CDR1 is SGHNT, CDR2 YYREEE, per germline (reference sequence). The CDR3 sequence is 13 residues long. Trimming shortened V by 3 bases and J by 3 bases, and 9 bases separated the two germline ends.

This clone was found a few times. The chain couples TRBV10-1 to TRBJ1-5; tentative D call: TRBD1 (6 bases). The CDR3 covers 16 residues. V was shortened by 2 bases and J by 2 bases, with 13 bases between the two germline ends. The germline gives CDR1 WNHNN, CDR2 SYGVQD (reference sequence). CDR3 nucleotides: TGCGCCAGCAGTGAGGAGGGGGGGGCGCGCAATCAGCCCCAGCATTTT. Protein product: CASSEEGGARNQPQHF.

V is TRBV5-1 and J is TRBJ2-1; TRBD2 agrees at 8 bases. Germline CDR1 reads SGHRS; CDR2 reads YFSETQ. The junction had 2 bases not matched to a gene; V was cut back by 0 bases and J by 9 bases. The CDR3 is 13 amino acids. CDR3 in DNA: TGCGCCAGCAGCTTGGGGGGGACTAGTGAGCAGTTCTTC. Translating gives CASSLGGTSEQFF.

This clone was observed a handful of times. The sample contains more than one DNA sequence encoding this CDR3. The rearrangement uses TRBV7-9 and TRBJ1-1; 7 bases align to TRBD1. CDR1 is SEHNR and CDR2 is FQNEAQ in the germline V gene (reference sequence). With V trimmed by 0 bases and J by 4 bases, 5 bases remained unmatched. CDR3 length: 15 residues. CDR3: CASSLAEGAGTEAFF. The CDR3 nucleotides are TGTGCCAGCAGCTTAGCAGAGGGGGCAGGCACTGAAGCTTTCTTT.

The chain combines TRBV7-2 with TRBJ2-7; 12 bases agree with TRBD2. Per the germline V gene, CDR1 is SGHTA and CDR2 is FQGNSA. This CDR3 has 19 residues. J was trimmed by 2 bases and V by 5 bases; bases with no gene match: 16. CDR3 DNA sequence: TGTGCCAGCAGCCGGCAACCTAGCGGGGGGGCCTTCGTGCCCTACGAGCAGTACTTC. Protein product: CASSRQPSGGAFVPYEQYF. Using reference TRBV7-2 and TRBJ2-7 for the parts outside the CDR3, the full variable domain is GAGVSQSPSNKVTEKGKDVELRCDPISGHTALYWYRQSLGQGLEFLIYFQGNSAPDKSGLPSDRFSAERTGGSVSTLTIQRTQQEDSAVYLCASSRQPSGGAFVPYEQYFGPGTRLTVT.

This clone was observed a few times. The chain carries TRBV6-5 and TRBJ2-1, with 8 bases matching TRBD2. This CDR3 has 14 residues. Trimming at V came to 1 base and at J to 8 bases, leaving 4 bases not matched to a gene. Per germline, CDR1 MNHEY and CDR2 SVGAGI. DNA of the CDR3: TGTGCCAGCAGTTACTTACGGGAGGGGTATGAGCAGTTCTTC. Amino acids: CASSYLREGYEQFF.

This clone was found once. V usage is TRBV7-9 and J usage is TRBJ1-4; the match to TRBD1 covers 7 bases. J lost 2 bases, V lost 1 base, and 4 bases had no gene match. The CDR3 contains 16 residues. Germline values: CDR1 SEHNR, CDR2 FQNEAQ (reference sequence). The CDR3 DNA sequence: TGTGCCAGCAGCTTAGGGAGGGGGCAGACTAATGAAAAACTGTTTTTT. It yields the protein CASSLGRGQTNEKLFF.

The J gene is TRBJ2-3, the V gene TRBV5-1; D perhaps matches TRBD2 (5 bases). Germline loops: CDR1 SGHRS, CDR2 YFSETQ. The CDR3 extends over 15 amino acids. Trimming shortened V by 7 bases and J by 7 bases, and 22 bases separated the two germline ends. Written as DNA, the CDR3 is TGCGCCAGCCGTCCCCTCACCCTGGAGGCAAATACGCAGTATTTT. It codes for CASRPLTLEANTQYF.

This sequence joins TRBV7-3 and TRBJ2-7; 11 nucleotides agree with TRBD2. Germline CDR1 SGHTA, CDR2 FQGTGA. The V and J ends lost 5 bases and 3 bases, in that order; junction bases with no gene match: 6. This CDR3 region has 15 residues. CDR3 amino acids: CASSRLAGTNYEQYF. The CDR3 DNA follows: TGTGCCAGCAGCCGACTAGCGGGAACAAACTACGAGCAGTACTTC.

The rearrangement joins TRBV30 to TRBJ1-2; 9 bases match TRBD1. The CDR3 is 15 amino acids. V lost 2 bases to trimming and J lost 1 base; unmatched junction nucleotides: 5. The germline V gene encodes CDR1 GTSNPN and CDR2 SVGIG (reference sequence). DNA of the CDR3: TGTGCCTGGAGTTCAGACAGGGGGGGTAACTATGGCTACACCTTC. Translated, it gives CAWSSDRGGNYGYTF.

CDR3 sequence reads: CASSEIYEQYF. The CDR3 nucleotides read TGTGCCAGCAGTGAAATCTACGAGCAGTACTTC. The chain recombines TRBV6-1 with TRBJ2-7; D gene unclear. V was shortened by 2 bases and J by 3 bases, with 2 bases between the two germline ends. CDR1 and CDR2 (germline): MNHNS, SASEGT. The CDR3 has 11 residues.

The rearrangement joins TRBV4-1 to TRBJ1-2; 8 nucleotides align to TRBD1. CDR1 MGHRA and CDR2 YSYEKL come from the germline V gene. The trim removed 4 bases at V and 3 bases at J, leaving 7 bases unmatched. CDR3 length: 15 residues. The CDR3 protein is CASSPGDRNHYGYTF. CDR3 nucleotide sequence: TGCGCCAGCAGCCCGGGGGACAGGAACCACTATGGCTACACCTTC.